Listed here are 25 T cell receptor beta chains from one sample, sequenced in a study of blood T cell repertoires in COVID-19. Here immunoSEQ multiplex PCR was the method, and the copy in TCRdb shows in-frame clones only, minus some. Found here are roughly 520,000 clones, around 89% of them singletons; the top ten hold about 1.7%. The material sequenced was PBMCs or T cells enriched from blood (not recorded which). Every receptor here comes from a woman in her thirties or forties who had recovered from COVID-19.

The CDR3 nucleotides read TGCAGCGTTGAAAACACAGGGACCTTTGAAGCTTTCTTT. Protein product: CSVENTGTFEAFF. This sequence joins TRBV29-1 and TRBJ1-1; TRBD1 is a possible D gene (6 bases). Germline V CDR1 and CDR2: SQVTM, ANQGSEA. The CDR3 sequence is 13 residues long. Trimming cost V 2 bases and J 7 bases, with 14 bases left between them.

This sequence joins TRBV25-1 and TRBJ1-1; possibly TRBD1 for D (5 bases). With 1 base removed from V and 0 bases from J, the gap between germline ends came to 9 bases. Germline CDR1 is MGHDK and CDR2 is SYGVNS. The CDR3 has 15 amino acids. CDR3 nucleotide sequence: TGTGCCAGCAGTGAATTCGAGACAGTGAACACTGAAGCTTTCTTT. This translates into CASSEFETVNTEAFF.

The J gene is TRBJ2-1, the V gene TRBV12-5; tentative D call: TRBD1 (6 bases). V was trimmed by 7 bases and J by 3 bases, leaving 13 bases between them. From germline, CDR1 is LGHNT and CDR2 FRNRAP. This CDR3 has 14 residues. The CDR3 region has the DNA TGTGCTAGTGCTCGCTCAGGGGACTACAATGAGCAGTTCTTC. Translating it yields CASARSGDYNEQFF.

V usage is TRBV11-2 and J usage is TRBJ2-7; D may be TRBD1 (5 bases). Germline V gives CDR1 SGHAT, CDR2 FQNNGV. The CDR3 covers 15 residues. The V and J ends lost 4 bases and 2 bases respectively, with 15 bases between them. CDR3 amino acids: CASSSPNGATYEQYF. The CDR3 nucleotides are TGTGCCAGCAGCTCGCCTAATGGGGCAACCTACGAGCAGTACTTC.

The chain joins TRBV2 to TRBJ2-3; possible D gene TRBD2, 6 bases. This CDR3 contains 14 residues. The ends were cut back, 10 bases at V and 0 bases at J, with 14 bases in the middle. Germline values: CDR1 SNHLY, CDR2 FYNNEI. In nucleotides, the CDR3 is TGTGCCACCGCTAGCGACCCTAGCACAGATACGCAGTATTTT. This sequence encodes CATASDPSTDTQYF.

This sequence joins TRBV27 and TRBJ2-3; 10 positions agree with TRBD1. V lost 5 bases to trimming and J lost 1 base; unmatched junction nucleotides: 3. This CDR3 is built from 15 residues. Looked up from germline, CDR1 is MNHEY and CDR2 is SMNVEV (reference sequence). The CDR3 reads CASSPGTGGTDTQYF. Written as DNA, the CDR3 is TGTGCCAGCAGTCCCGGGACAGGGGGCACAGATACGCAGTATTTT.

The CDR3 coding sequence is TGTGCCAGCAGCCAAGAGTCAGGACAGGGACCCACTGAAGCTTTCTTT. It encodes CASSQESGQGPTEAFF. The V call is TRBV3-1 (or the pseudogene TRBV3-2), the J call TRBJ1-1; 8 nucleotides line up with TRBD1. This CDR3 contains 16 residues. Germline V gene sequence: CDR1 LGHDT, CDR2 YNNKEL (reference sequence). Losses at the gene ends were 0 bases for V and 4 bases for J; bases not matched to a gene: 7.

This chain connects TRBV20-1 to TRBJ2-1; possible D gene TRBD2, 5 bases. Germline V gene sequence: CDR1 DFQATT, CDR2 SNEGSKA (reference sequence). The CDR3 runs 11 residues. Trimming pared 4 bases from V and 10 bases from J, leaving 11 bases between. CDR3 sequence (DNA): TGCAGTGCTACCCCAGAGGGCGAGCAGTTCTTC. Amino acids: CSATPEGEQFF.

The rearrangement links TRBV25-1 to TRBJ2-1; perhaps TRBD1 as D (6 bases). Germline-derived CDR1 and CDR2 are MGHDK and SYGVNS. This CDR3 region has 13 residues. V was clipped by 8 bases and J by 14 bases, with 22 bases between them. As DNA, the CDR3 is TGTGCCAGCTCTCCGGGACACGAAATGGAAGAGTTCTTC. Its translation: CASSPGHEMEEFF.

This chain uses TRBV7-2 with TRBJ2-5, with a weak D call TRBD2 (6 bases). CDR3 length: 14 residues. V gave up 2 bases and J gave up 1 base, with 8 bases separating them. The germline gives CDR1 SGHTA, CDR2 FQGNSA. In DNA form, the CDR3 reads TGTGCCAGCAGCTTATTCGGGGGCCAAGAGACCCAGTACTTC. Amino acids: CASSLFGGQETQYF.

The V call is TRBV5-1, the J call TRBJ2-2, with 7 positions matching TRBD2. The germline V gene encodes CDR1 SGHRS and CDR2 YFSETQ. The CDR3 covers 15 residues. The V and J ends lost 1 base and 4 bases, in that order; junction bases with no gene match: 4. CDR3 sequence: CASSLKGLPTGELFF. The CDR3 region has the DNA TGCGCCAGCAGCTTGAAGGGACTACCCACCGGGGAGCTGTTTTTT.

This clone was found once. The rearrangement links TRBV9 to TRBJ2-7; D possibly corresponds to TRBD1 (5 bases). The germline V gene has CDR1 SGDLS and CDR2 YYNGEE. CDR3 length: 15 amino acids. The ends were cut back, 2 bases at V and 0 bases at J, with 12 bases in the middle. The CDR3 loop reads CASSVSQGSSYEQYF. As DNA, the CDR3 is TGTGCCAGCAGCGTCAGCCAGGGTAGCTCCTACGAGCAGTACTTC.

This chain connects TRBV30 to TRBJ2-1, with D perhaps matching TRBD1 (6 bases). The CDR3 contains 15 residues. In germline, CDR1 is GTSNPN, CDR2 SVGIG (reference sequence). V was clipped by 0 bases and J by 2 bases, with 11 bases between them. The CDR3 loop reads CAWSVSQGPYNEQFF. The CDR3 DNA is TGTGCCTGGAGTGTATCACAGGGCCCCTACAATGAGCAGTTCTTC.

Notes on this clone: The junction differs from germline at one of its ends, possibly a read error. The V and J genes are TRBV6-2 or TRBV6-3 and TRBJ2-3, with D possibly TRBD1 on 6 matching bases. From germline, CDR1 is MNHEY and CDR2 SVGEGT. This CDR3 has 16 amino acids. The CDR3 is CASSRQLGDNTDKQYF. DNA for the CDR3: TGTGCCAGCAGCCGCCAGTTAGGGGACAACACAGATAAGCAGTATTTT.

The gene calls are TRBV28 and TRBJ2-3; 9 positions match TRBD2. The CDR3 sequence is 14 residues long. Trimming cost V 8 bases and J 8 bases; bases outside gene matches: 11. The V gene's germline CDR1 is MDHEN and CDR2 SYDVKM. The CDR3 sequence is CASASSGGRGTQYF. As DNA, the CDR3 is TGTGCCAGCGCCAGTAGCGGGGGAAGGGGTACGCAGTATTTT.

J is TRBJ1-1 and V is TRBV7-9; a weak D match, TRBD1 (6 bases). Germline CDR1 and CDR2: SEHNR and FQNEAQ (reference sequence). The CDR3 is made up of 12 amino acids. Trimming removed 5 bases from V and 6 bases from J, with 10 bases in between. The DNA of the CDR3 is TGTGCCAGCAGCCCCCGGACAGCTGAAGCTTTCTTT. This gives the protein CASSPRTAEAFF.

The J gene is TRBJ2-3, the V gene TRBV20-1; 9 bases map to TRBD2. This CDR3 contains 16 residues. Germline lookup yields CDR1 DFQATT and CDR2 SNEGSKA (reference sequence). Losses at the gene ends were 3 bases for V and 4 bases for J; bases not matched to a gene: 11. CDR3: CSASAGREGLSDTQYF. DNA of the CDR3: TGCAGTGCTAGTGCGGGGCGGGAGGGCCTGTCAGATACGCAGTATTTT.

CDR3 loop: CASSPGTSGQETQYF. In DNA, the CDR3 is TGTGCCAGCAGCCCCGGGACTAGCGGCCAAGAGACCCAGTACTTC. This chain connects TRBV7-2 to TRBJ2-5; 11 positions agree with TRBD2. The germline gives CDR1 SGHTA, CDR2 FQGNSA. Trimming removed 5 bases from V and 1 base from J; junction bases left unmatched: 3. CDR3 length equals 15 residues.

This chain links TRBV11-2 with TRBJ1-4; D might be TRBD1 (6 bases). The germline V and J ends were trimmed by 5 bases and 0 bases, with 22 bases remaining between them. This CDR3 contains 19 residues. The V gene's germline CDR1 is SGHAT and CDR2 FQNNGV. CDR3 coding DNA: TGTGCCAGCAGCCCTCGGAGTGGACAGCTGTTATCAACTAATGAAAAACTGTTTTTT. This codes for CASSPRSGQLLSTNEKLFF.

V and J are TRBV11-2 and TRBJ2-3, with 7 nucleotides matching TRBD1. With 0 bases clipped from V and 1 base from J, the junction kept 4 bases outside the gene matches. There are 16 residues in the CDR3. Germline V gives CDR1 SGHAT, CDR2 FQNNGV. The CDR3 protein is CASSLDRGKGTDTQYF. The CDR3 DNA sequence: TGTGCCAGCAGCTTAGACAGGGGGAAGGGCACAGATACGCAGTATTTT.

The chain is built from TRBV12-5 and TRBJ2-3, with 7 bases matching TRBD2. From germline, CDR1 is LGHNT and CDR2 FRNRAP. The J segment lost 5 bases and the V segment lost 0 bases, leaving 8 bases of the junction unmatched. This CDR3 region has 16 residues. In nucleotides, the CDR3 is TGTGCTAGTGGTTTGGTAGGAGGCGGGAGAGGAGATACGCAGTATTTT. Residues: CASGLVGGGRGDTQYF.

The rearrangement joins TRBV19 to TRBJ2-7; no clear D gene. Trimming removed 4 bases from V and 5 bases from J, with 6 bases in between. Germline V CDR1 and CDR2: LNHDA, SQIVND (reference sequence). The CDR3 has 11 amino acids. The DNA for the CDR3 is TGTGCCAGTAGTACCTTCGACGAGCAGTACTTC. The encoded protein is CASSTFDEQYF.

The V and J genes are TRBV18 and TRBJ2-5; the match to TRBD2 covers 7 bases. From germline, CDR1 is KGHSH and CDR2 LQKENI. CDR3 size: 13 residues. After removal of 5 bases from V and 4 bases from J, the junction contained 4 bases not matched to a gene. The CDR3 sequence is CASSDGGGETQYF. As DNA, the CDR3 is TGTGCCAGCTCAGATGGCGGGGGAGAGACCCAGTACTTC.

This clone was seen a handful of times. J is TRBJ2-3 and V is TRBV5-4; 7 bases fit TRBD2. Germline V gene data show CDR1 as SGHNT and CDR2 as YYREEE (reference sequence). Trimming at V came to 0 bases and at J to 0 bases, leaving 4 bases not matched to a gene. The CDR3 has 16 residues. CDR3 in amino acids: CASSLGGSGSTDTQYF. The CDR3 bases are TGTGCCAGCAGCTTGGGTGGTAGCGGGAGCACAGATACGCAGTATTTT.

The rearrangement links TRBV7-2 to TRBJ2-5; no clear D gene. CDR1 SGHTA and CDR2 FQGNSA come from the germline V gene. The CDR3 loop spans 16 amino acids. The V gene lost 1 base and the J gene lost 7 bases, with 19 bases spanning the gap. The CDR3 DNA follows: TGTGCCAGCAGCTTAGTAGGTCTTGGGCAGGTTGGGACCCAGTACTTC. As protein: CASSLVGLGQVGTQYF.